These 27 T cell receptor beta chains were sequenced from one sample in a study of T cell changes during pregnancy in multiple sclerosis. TCRdb keeps only in-frame clones here, not all; method: immunoSEQ multiplex PCR. Here the sample spans some 50,000 clones, under 95% being singletons. Sequencing was performed on CD8+ T cells from peripheral blood mononuclear cells, taken in the second trimester of pregnancy. All receptors derive from a female donor with multiple sclerosis, enrolled in a pregnancy study.

This sequence joins TRBV9 and TRBJ2-2; 10 nucleotides agree with TRBD2. CDR1 and CDR2 from the germline V gene are SGDLS and YYNGEE. J gave up 4 bases and V 4 bases, and 7 bases lay outside the gene matches. The CDR3 runs to 16 residues. The CDR3 bases are TGTGCCAGCAGCCTACCTTTAGCGGGGGGCACCGGGGAGCTGTTTTTT. Residues: CASSLPLAGGTGELFF.

The V call is TRBV15, the J call TRBJ2-1, with D tentatively TRBD1 (9 bases). The length of the CDR3 is 16 residues. CDR1 and CDR2 (germline): LNHNV, YYDKDF (reference sequence). The ends were cut back, 3 bases at V and 6 bases at J, with 18 bases in the middle. The CDR3 nucleotides read TGTGCCACCAGCAGCGGGGGGGACAGGGCGTTCAATGAGCAGTTCTTC. Translated, it gives CATSSGGDRAFNEQFF.

The chain uses TRBV5-3 and TRBJ2-2, with 11 bases fitting TRBD1. TRBV5-3 is an open reading frame, and its role is uncertain. V dropped 4 bases and J dropped 3; count of bases not matched to a gene: 14. The CDR3 is made up of 19 amino acids. The CDR3 DNA is TGTGCCAGAAGCGCTTATAACGAGCGGACAGGGGGCGACACCGGGGAGCTGTTTTTT. Translated: CARSAYNERTGGDTGELFF.

V and J are TRBV5-4 and TRBJ1-6, with D perhaps matching TRBD1 (5 bases). CDR3 length: 16 amino acids. Per the germline V gene, CDR1 is SGHNT and CDR2 is YYREEE (reference sequence). V lost 0 bases and J 6 bases, leaving 13 bases between the germline ends. The CDR3 sequence is CASSLAGSDPNSPLHF. The CDR3 DNA reads as TGTGCCAGCAGCTTGGCAGGGTCTGATCCTAATTCACCCCTCCACTTT.

For the CDR3, the DNA is TGTGCCACCAGCAGAGATTCACGGGGGGCCTACGAGCAGTACTTC. Its translation: CATSRDSRGAYEQYF. The rearrangement uses TRBV15 and TRBJ2-7; the match to TRBD2 covers 7 bases. Unmatched junction bases numbered 4, after V lost 0 bases and J lost 2 bases. Germline lookup yields CDR1 LNHNV and CDR2 YYDKDF (reference sequence). This CDR3 has 15 residues. The full variable domain, with the rest looked up from reference TRBV15 and TRBJ2-7, is DAMVIQNPRYQVTQFGKPVTLSCSQTLNHNVMYWYQQKSSQAPKLLFHYYDKDFNNEADTPDNFQSRRPNTSFCFLDIRSPGLGDTAMYLCATSRDSRGAYEQYFGPGTRLTVT.

The gene calls are TRBV29-1 and TRBJ2-7; 11 bases are a match to TRBD1. CDR3 size: 14 residues. V lost 5 bases and J lost 4; bases outside the gene matches: 7. The germline CDR1 and CDR2 sequences are SQVTM and ANQGSEA. Here the CDR3 reads CSVSGTGGDYEQYF. CDR3 nucleotides: TGCAGCGTTTCCGGGACAGGGGGTGATTACGAGCAGTACTTC.

The chain employs TRBV7-9 and TRBJ2-7; 8 bases are shared with TRBD2. CDR1 and CDR2 (germline): SEHNR, FQNEAQ (reference sequence). The CDR3 runs 15 residues. The V segment lost 3 bases and the J segment 3 bases; nucleotides outside the gene matches: 7. The CDR3 protein is CASSLAGGANYEQYF. The DNA of the CDR3 is TGTGCCAGCAGCTTGGCGGGGGGCGCGAACTACGAGCAGTACTTC.

The chain links TRBV6-4 to TRBJ1-5; D remains unclear. CDR1 and CDR2 from the germline V gene are MRHNA and SNTAGT. The CDR3 loop spans 14 amino acids. V lost 4 bases and J 2 bases, leaving 9 bases between the germline ends. This CDR3 is CASSGANGNQPQHF. CDR3 nucleotides: TGTGCCAGCAGTGGGGCGAACGGCAATCAGCCCCAGCATTTT.

V usage is TRBV6-4 and J usage is TRBJ2-1; D might be TRBD1 (6 bases). The CDR3 is made up of 14 amino acids. Trimming took 6 bases from V and 6 from J, leaving 15 bases between them. Germline V lookup: CDR1 MRHNA, CDR2 SNTAGT. This CDR3 is CASSPGVEGNEQFF. The DNA for the CDR3 is TGTGCCAGCAGCCCAGGGGTAGAGGGCAATGAGCAGTTCTTC.

The chain carries TRBV18 and TRBJ1-2; 11 bases are a match to TRBD1. The CDR3 covers 14 residues. Germline CDR1 KGHSH, CDR2 LQKENI. V lost 6 bases and J lost 6; bases outside the gene matches: 6. The DNA for the CDR3 is TGTGCCAGCTCCCGGACAGGGGGCGCGGATGGCTACACCTTC. The encoded protein is CASSRTGGADGYTF.

This sequence joins TRBV10-3 and TRBJ1-1; D is undetermined. The CDR3 consists of 16 residues. CDR1 and CDR2 from the germline V gene are ENHRY and SYGVKD. Between the trimmed V and J ends, which lost 6 bases and 1 base, there was a span of 18 bases. CDR3 sequence (DNA): TGTGCCATCAGGACGCTACCAGAGGGTGGGAACACTGAAGCTTTCTTT. Encoded protein: CAIRTLPEGGNTEAFF.

This clone appeared a few times. The V and J genes are TRBV6-1 and TRBJ2-3; 8 bases align to TRBD1. Per the germline V gene, CDR1 is MNHNS and CDR2 is SASEGT. This CDR3 is built from 15 residues. With V trimmed by 3 bases and J by 3 bases, 5 bases remained unmatched. The CDR3 protein is CASSEVQGATDTQYF. The CDR3, as DNA: TGTGCCAGCAGTGAGGTTCAGGGGGCGACAGATACGCAGTATTTT.

The V and J genes are TRBV5-4 and TRBJ1-1, with 9 nucleotides matching TRBD1. The junction had 3 bases not matched to a gene; V was cut back by 0 bases and J by 6 bases. The CDR3 sequence is 14 residues long. The germline V gene encodes CDR1 SGHNT and CDR2 YYREEE (reference sequence). CDR3 amino acids: CASSLAQGASEAFF. The CDR3 coding sequence is TGTGCCAGCAGCTTGGCACAGGGGGCCTCTGAAGCTTTCTTT.

This chain joins TRBV7-6 and TRBJ1-3; no reliable D call. The CDR3 spans 12 residues. The germline V gene encodes CDR1 SGHVS and CDR2 FNYEAQ. Between the trimmed V and J ends, which lost 4 bases and 6 bases, there was a span of 7 bases. The CDR3 protein is CASSSTPNTIYF. CDR3 bases: TGTGCCAGCAGCTCGACACCAAACACCATATATTTT.

With respect to this clone: One end of the junction does not line up with germline, which may come from a read error. The CDR3 DNA reads TGTGCCAGCAGTGTAGCCCAAGGAGCGAATGAGCAGTTCTTC. Translated, it gives CASSVAQGANEQFF. The V gene is TRBV9, the J gene TRBJ2-1; D gene uncertain. CDR1 is SGDLS and CDR2 is YYNGEE in the germline V gene. The CDR3 length is 14 residues.

The V gene is TRBV5-6, the J gene TRBJ2-5; 12 bases line up with TRBD1. The J segment lost 5 bases and the V segment lost 4 bases, leaving 9 bases of the junction unmatched. This CDR3 has 16 amino acids. Germline V CDR1 and CDR2: SGHDT, YYEEEE. The CDR3 is CASSPAGTGGFETQYF. The DNA for the CDR3 is TGTGCCAGCAGCCCTGCCGGGACAGGGGGCTTTGAGACCCAGTACTTC.

This clone was recorded once. This rearrangement joins TRBV27 to TRBJ1-2; D gene unclear. This CDR3 contains 14 residues. Trimming took 7 bases from V and 8 from J, leaving 20 bases between them. Looked up from germline, CDR1 is MNHEY and CDR2 is SMNVEV (reference sequence). The CDR3 nucleotides read TGTGCCAGCACCCCTCAATCTAATGAGGGAGGCTACACCTTC. Its protein is CASTPQSNEGGYTF.

The J gene is TRBJ2-7, the V gene TRBV30, with 8 bases aligning to TRBD2. CDR3 length: 11 amino acids. Germline V gives CDR1 GTSNPN, CDR2 SVGIG (reference sequence). The junction had 2 bases not matched to a gene; V was cut back by 3 bases and J by 7 bases. CDR3 amino acids: CAWRSGGEQYF. In DNA, the CDR3 is TGTGCCTGGAGAAGCGGGGGAGAGCAGTACTTC.

This clone was seen once. The chain combines TRBV13 with TRBJ1-2; TRBD1 matches 9 bases. The CDR3 has 15 amino acids. J lost 7 bases, V lost 4 bases, and 10 bases had no gene match. The germline gives CDR1 PRHDT, CDR2 FYEKMQ (reference sequence). Here the CDR3 DNA reads TGTGCCAGCAGCTCTAGAGGGGACAGGGCTGCTGGCTACACCTTC. Translated: CASSSRGDRAAGYTF.

The chain combines TRBV7-9 with TRBJ2-7; 8 bases line up with TRBD1. CDR1 and CDR2 (germline): SEHNR, FQNEAQ (reference sequence). CDR3 length: 14 residues. J lost 5 bases, V lost 4 bases, and 7 bases had no gene match. In DNA, the CDR3 is TGTGCCAGCAGCTCTCCAGGGGGCGGCGACGAGCAGTACTTC. Amino acid sequence: CASSSPGGGDEQYF.

The chain has TRBV13 and TRBJ2-1, with 10 bases identical to TRBD2. Germline V lookup: CDR1 PRHDT, CDR2 FYEKMQ (reference sequence). The CDR3 is 14 amino acids. Losses at the gene ends were 8 bases for V and 7 bases for J; bases not matched to a gene: 8. The DNA of the CDR3 is TGTGCCAGCGTCCAGCGGGGGGGCTTTAATGAGCAGTTCTTC. It encodes CASVQRGGFNEQFF.

The chain combines TRBV19 with TRBJ2-4; D might be TRBD1 (6 bases). Trimming took off 5 bases at V and 6 bases at J, with 11 bases between the two ends. The V gene's germline CDR1 is LNHDA and CDR2 SQIVND (reference sequence). The CDR3 spans 13 residues. This chain's CDR3 is CASSLQGPNIQYF. CDR3 in DNA: TGTGCCAGTAGTCTGCAGGGGCCAAACATTCAGTACTTC.

This chain joins TRBV27 and TRBJ2-7; D gene uncertain. This CDR3 has 16 residues. V gave up 2 bases and J gave up 5 bases, with 19 bases separating them. The germline V gene has CDR1 MNHEY and CDR2 SMNVEV (reference sequence). The CDR3 sequence is CASSLDYTGSTDEQYF. Written as DNA, the CDR3 is TGTGCCAGCAGTTTAGATTATACCGGGTCTACCGACGAGCAGTACTTC.

CDR3: CASEARTYNSPLHF. CDR3 sequence (DNA): TGTGCCTCGGAGGCCCGGACCTATAATTCACCCCTCCACTTT. The chain uses TRBV11-2 and TRBJ1-6; D uncertain. This CDR3 is built from 14 residues. Trimming cost V 11 bases and J 2 bases, with 13 bases left between them. Germline V CDR1 and CDR2: SGHAT, FQNNGV. Full variable domain (remainder filled in from reference TRBV11-2 and TRBJ1-6): EAGVAQSPRYKIIEKRQSVAFWCNPISGHATLYWYQQILGQGPKLLIQFQNNGVVDDSQLPKDRFSAERLKGVDSTLKIQPAKLEDSAVYLCASEARTYNSPLHFGNGTRLTVT.

J is TRBJ2-3 and V is TRBV9, with TRBD2 matching 7 bases. This CDR3 spans 16 amino acids. V lost 4 bases, J lost 1 base, and 9 bases stayed unmatched. Germline CDR1 and CDR2: SGDLS and YYNGEE. The CDR3 protein is CASSTWTSWGTDTQYF. Written as DNA, the CDR3 is TGTGCCAGCAGCACCTGGACTAGTTGGGGCACAGATACGCAGTATTTT.

The rearrangement joins TRBV18 to TRBJ1-6, with 7 nucleotides matching TRBD1. The germline V gene encodes CDR1 KGHSH and CDR2 LQKENI. Germline trimming cut 4 bases from V and 7 bases from J; bases unmatched to any gene: 7. The CDR3 length is 15 residues. The CDR3 bases are TGTGCCAGCTCACGTCGAACAGGGGAGAATTCACCCCTCCACTTT. Protein sequence: CASSRRTGENSPLHF.

This clone was seen once. The chain recombines TRBV19 with TRBJ1-2; D is possibly TRBD1 (6 bases). The CDR3 sequence is 17 residues long. V was pared by 7 bases and J by 6 bases, with 27 bases between. The germline CDR1 and CDR2 sequences are LNHDA and SQIVND (reference sequence). The CDR3 DNA reads as TGTGCCAGTATCGTGGGGGCCAGGGGCCACCAAAGAGATGGCTACACCTTC. This codes for CASIVGARGHQRDGYTF.